The 28 T cell receptor beta chains presented below share a single source sample, sequenced in a study of Ad26.COV2.S vaccination and SARS-CoV-2 variants. The data were produced by immunoSEQ multiplex PCR, yet TCRdb's version contains in-frame clones alone and is incomplete. The sample gives 500,000 or so clones, roughly nine tenths of which show up once; approximately 2.5% is in the top ten. Treatment meaning: 15 to 20 received Ad26.COV2.S at low or high dose, single or two shots; roughly five received placebo; per-sample allocation not given. Specimen acquisition occurred on day 63 following the initial vaccine or placebo injection. The sample was peripheral blood, taken in a trial of Ad26.COV2.S vaccine versus placebo. The receptors originated from a person aged 18-60 years who received the Ad26.COV2.S COVID-19 vaccine or a placebo.

The chain has TRBV6-2 or TRBV6-3 and TRBJ2-5, with 9 bases identical to TRBD1. CDR3 length: 14 residues. Germline V CDR1 and CDR2: MNHEY, SVGEGT. Trimming cost V 5 bases and J 2 bases; bases outside gene matches: 3. The CDR3 coding sequence is TGTGCCAGCAGTACCGGGACAGGGCAAGAGACCCAGTACTTC. It is translated as CASSTGTGQETQYF.

The genes are TRBV28 and TRBJ2-2; the D gene is possibly TRBD2 (7 bases). Trimming shortened V by 2 bases and J by 2 bases, and 15 bases separated the two germline ends. Germline V gene lookup returns CDR1 MDHEN and CDR2 SYDVKM. This CDR3 has 17 residues. CDR3 nucleotide sequence: TGTGCCAGCAGTTTACGCGGGGAGGGGGTTAACACCGGGGAGCTGTTTTTT. It encodes CASSLRGEGVNTGELFF.

The chain is built from TRBV4-2 and TRBJ1-1; D is ambiguous. There are 15 residues in the CDR3. Germline assignment: CDR1 LGHNA and CDR2 YNFKEQ. Trimming took off 0 bases at V and 1 base at J, with 9 bases between the two ends. The CDR3 spells CASSQDSARNTEAFF. For the CDR3, the DNA is TGTGCCAGCAGCCAAGATTCCGCCAGGAACACTGAAGCTTTCTTT.

The V call is TRBV5-1, the J call TRBJ2-2; D not certain. Germline V gene lookup returns CDR1 SGHRS and CDR2 YFSETQ. This CDR3 has 15 amino acids. Trimming shortened V by 4 bases and J by 7 bases, and 17 bases separated the two germline ends. This CDR3 is CASSVGTESNGELFF. The CDR3 nucleotides are TGCGCCAGCAGCGTGGGAACCGAAAGCAACGGGGAGCTGTTTTTT.

The chain uses TRBV12-3 or TRBV12-4 and TRBJ1-2; D gene uncertain. V lost 3 bases and J 7 bases, leaving 9 bases between the germline ends. This CDR3 is built from 12 residues. CDR3 sequence: CASSLGSGGYTF. CDR3 DNA sequence: TGTGCCAGCAGTTTGGGGTCGGGTGGCTACACCTTC.

The chain combines TRBV11-3 with TRBJ2-5; no firm D call. CDR1 is SGHNT and CDR2 is YENEEA in the germline V gene. The CDR3 has 14 residues. The ends were cut back, 5 bases at V and 3 bases at J, with 13 bases in the middle. This CDR3 is CASSPPGFKETQYF. CDR3 nucleotide sequence: TGTGCCAGCAGCCCGCCCGGGTTTAAAGAGACCCAGTACTTC.

This chain links TRBV6-5 with TRBJ1-5, with unresolved D. The V gene lost 6 bases and the J gene lost 5 bases, with 17 bases spanning the gap. Germline CDR1 reads MNHEY; CDR2 reads SVGAGI. The CDR3 totals 15 residues. This chain's CDR3 is CASSPLRGADQPQHF. CDR3 coding DNA: TGTGCCAGCAGCCCCCTCCGCGGAGCGGATCAGCCCCAGCATTTT.

This rearrangement joins TRBV5-1 to TRBJ2-3; TRBD2 aligns across 11 bases. The CDR3 loop spans 16 amino acids. Germline V CDR1 and CDR2: SGHRS, YFSETQ. V was pared by 5 bases and J by 2 bases, with 7 bases of the junction left unmatched. The CDR3 loop reads CASRQTSGAFTDTQYF. The CDR3, as DNA: TGCGCCAGCAGACAGACTAGCGGGGCGTTCACAGATACGCAGTATTTT.

The chain is built from TRBV4-3 and TRBJ2-1, with 16 nucleotides matching TRBD2. Germline V CDR1 and CDR2: LGHNA, YSLEER. J lost 4 bases, V lost 3 bases, and 12 bases had no gene match. The CDR3 contains 20 residues. In nucleotides, the CDR3 is TGCGCCAGCAGCCAGGGGGGACTAGCGGGAGGGCCCCAAAGATACAATGAGCAGTTCTTC. Translating it yields CASSQGGLAGGPQRYNEQFF.

This clone was recorded once. The rearrangement uses TRBV5-5 and TRBJ1-3; D gene ambiguous. Germline V gene data show CDR1 as SGHKS and CDR2 as YYEKEE (reference sequence). The length of the CDR3 is 14 residues. V lost 5 bases to trimming and J lost 3 bases, with 12 bases between them. CDR3 region: CASSSWAYGNTIYF. The CDR3 nucleotides are TGTGCCAGCAGTTCGTGGGCCTATGGAAACACCATATATTTT.

The chain employs TRBV9 and TRBJ1-3; D remains unclear. V shed 0 bases and J shed 2 bases, with 6 bases lying between them. Germline V lookup: CDR1 SGDLS, CDR2 YYNGEE. CDR3 length: 14 amino acids. CDR3 nucleotides: TGTGCCAGCAGCGTAGTCGGGACTGGAAACACCATATATTTT. Translating it yields CASSVVGTGNTIYF.

The chain joins TRBV7-9 to TRBJ2-2, with 10 bases lining up with TRBD1. Looked up from germline, CDR1 is SEHNR and CDR2 is FQNEAQ (reference sequence). This CDR3 spans 16 amino acids. V dropped 5 bases and J dropped 4; count of bases not matched to a gene: 7. In nucleotides, the CDR3 is TGTGCCAGCAGCAAAGGGACAGGGGCGGGCACCGGGGAGCTGTTTTTT. Its translation: CASSKGTGAGTGELFF.

In DNA form, the CDR3 reads TGTGCCATCAGTGAGACAGGGTTCACCGGGGAGCTGTTTTTT. This encodes CAISETGFTGELFF. The rearrangement joins TRBV10-3 to TRBJ2-2, with D possibly being TRBD1 (6 bases). Germline CDR1 and CDR2: ENHRY and SYGVKD. The CDR3 consists of 14 residues. V was shortened by 2 bases and J by 4 bases, with 8 bases between the two germline ends.

This clone has more than one count but fewer than ten. The rearrangement uses TRBV28 and TRBJ2-7; 7 nucleotides line up with TRBD2. Germline V CDR1 and CDR2: MDHEN, SYDVKM. V trimming: 10 bases; J trimming: 2 bases; junction bases outside the gene matches: 11. This CDR3 region has 14 residues. The CDR3 region has the DNA TGTGCCACCTCCGGGCGGGAGCGCGCCTACGAGCAGTACGTC. Its protein is CATSGRERAYEQYV.

The J gene is TRBJ2-5, the V gene TRBV7-9; the D gene is possibly TRBD2 (5 bases). The CDR3 consists of 13 residues. In germline, CDR1 is SEHNR, CDR2 FQNEAQ (reference sequence). V lost 1 base, J lost 5 bases, and 8 bases lay in between. CDR3 bases: TGTGCCAGCAGCTTAGACCAGCGGGAGACCCAGTACTTC. Translated: CASSLDQRETQYF.

The chain combines TRBV7-8 with TRBJ1-1; TRBD1 might be the D (6 bases). The germline CDR1 and CDR2 sequences are SGHVS and FQNEAQ. CDR3 length: 15 residues. V shed 5 bases and J shed 1 base, with 14 bases lying between them. The CDR3 coding sequence is TGTGCCAGCAGCCTCCTCCGACAGGCGAACACTGAAGCTTTCTTT. Translating it yields CASSLLRQANTEAFF. The complete variable domain, with remaining parts taken from reference TRBV7-8 and TRBJ1-1, reads GAGVSQSPRYKVAKRGQDVALRCDPISGHVSLFWYQQALGQGPEFLTYFQNEAQLDKSGLPSDRFFAERPEGSVSTLKIQRTQQEDSAVYLCASSLLRQANTEAFFGQGTRLTVV.

CDR3 sequence: CASRGKGRSTDTQYF. DNA of the CDR3: TGTGCCAGCAGGGGTAAGGGCAGGAGCACAGATACGCAGTATTTT. The J gene is TRBJ2-3, the V gene TRBV6-5; D gene uncertain. Looked up from germline, CDR1 is MNHEY and CDR2 is SVGAGI. The CDR3 is 15 residues long. With 6 bases removed from V and 0 bases from J, the gap between germline ends came to 13 bases.

This sequence joins TRBV19 and TRBJ1-1; possibly TRBD1 for D (5 bases). This CDR3 is 12 amino acids long. Trimming stripped 7 bases from V and 4 bases from J, with 10 bases between. Germline V gene sequence: CDR1 LNHDA, CDR2 SQIVND (reference sequence). In DNA form, the CDR3 reads TGTGCCAGTAAAGAGGGGAGCACTGAAGCTTTCTTT. Protein product: CASKEGSTEAFF.

This CDR3 is CASSPDREEKLFF. In DNA form, the CDR3 reads TGTGCCAGCAGTCCGGACAGGGAAGAAAAACTGTTTTTT. V is TRBV11-2 and J is TRBJ1-4; the match to TRBD1 covers 8 bases. The CDR3 extends over 13 amino acids. Germline CDR1 is SGHAT and CDR2 is FQNNGV. Germline trimming cut 6 bases from V and 8 bases from J; bases unmatched to any gene: 5. Full variable domain (remainder filled in from reference TRBV11-2 and TRBJ1-4): EAGVAQSPRYKIIEKRQSVAFWCNPISGHATLYWYQQILGQGPKLLIQFQNNGVVDDSQLPKDRFSAERLKGVDSTLKIQPAKLEDSAVYLCASSPDREEKLFFGSGTQLSVL.

V and J are TRBV11-3 and TRBJ2-3; 10 bases are shared with TRBD1. V gave up 6 bases and J gave up 2 bases; unmatched junction bases: 8. CDR3 size: 16 residues. Germline CDR1 SGHNT, CDR2 YENEEA. CDR3 residues: CASSADRGSPTDTQYF. The CDR3 DNA sequence: TGTGCCAGCAGTGCGGACAGGGGGTCCCCCACAGATACGCAGTATTTT.

The chain links TRBV4-2 to TRBJ2-1; 9 nucleotides agree with TRBD2. J lost 0 bases, V lost 0 bases, and 6 bases had no gene match. Germline-derived CDR1 and CDR2 are LGHNA and YNFKEQ. The CDR3 consists of 18 residues. The CDR3 DNA reads TGTGCCAGCAGCCAAGAGGGGACTAGCCCGAGCTCCTACAATGAGCAGTTCTTC. Translating it yields CASSQEGTSPSSYNEQFF.

The chain recombines TRBV6-6 with TRBJ2-4, with 7 nucleotides matching TRBD2. V shed 5 bases and J 2 bases; nucleotides not matched to a gene: 12. Looked up from germline, CDR1 is MNHNY and CDR2 is SVGAGI (reference sequence). The CDR3 is made up of 17 amino acids. The CDR3 region is CASSGSRRETPKNIQYF. The CDR3 bases are TGTGCCAGCAGTGGATCCCGGCGGGAGACCCCCAAAAACATTCAGTACTTC.

This chain links TRBV4-3 with TRBJ2-2; no firm D call. This CDR3 is 13 amino acids long. V was cut by 8 bases and J by 6 bases, with 13 bases left in between. Germline CDR1 and CDR2: LGHNA and YSLEER. CDR3 coding DNA: TGCGCCAGCGGAATAGATGTGTCCGGGGAGCTGTTTTTT. Translation gives CASGIDVSGELFF.

This clone was seen only a few times. The chain couples TRBV29-1 to TRBJ2-7; 8 bases are a match to TRBD1. Germline V gene data show CDR1 as SQVTM and CDR2 as ANQGSEA. Unmatched junction bases numbered 7, after V lost 6 bases and J lost 6 bases. The CDR3 is made up of 12 amino acids. DNA of the CDR3: TGCAGCGTAGCAGGGGGACAGGTCGAGCAGTACTTC. Translating it yields CSVAGGQVEQYF.

The rearrangement joins TRBV10-3 to TRBJ1-2; no firm D call. The CDR3 has 16 residues. The germline V gene has CDR1 ENHRY and CDR2 SYGVKD. The V end lost 6 bases, the J end lost 7 bases, and 24 bases lay between the germline ends. The CDR3 nucleotides read TGTGCCATCAGAAAAAGCTCGGACGGCAGCACCTCTGGCTACACCTTC. Translated, it gives CAIRKSSDGSTSGYTF.

The chain employs TRBV5-1 and TRBJ2-3; D possibly corresponds to TRBD2 (6 bases). The germline gives CDR1 SGHRS, CDR2 YFSETQ. This CDR3 contains 16 residues. V shed 1 base and J shed 1 base, with 13 bases lying between them. CDR3 nucleotides: TGCGCCAGCAGCTTGAGTGGCGGGATGGGCACAGATACGCAGTATTTT. Protein sequence: CASSLSGGMGTDTQYF.

J is TRBJ1-2 and V is TRBV19; D call uncertain. Germline V CDR1 and CDR2: LNHDA, SQIVND (reference sequence). V lost 10 bases to trimming and J lost 3 bases, with 24 bases between them. The CDR3 totals 16 residues. The CDR3 sequence: CATTPRSVRPDYGYTF. As DNA, the CDR3 is TGTGCCACTACTCCGAGGTCCGTCAGACCAGACTATGGCTACACCTTC.

CDR3 DNA sequence: TGCGCCAGCAGTACCGGGACAGGTAGATATGGCTACACCTTC. Amino acid sequence: CASSTGTGRYGYTF. The chain joins TRBV5-1 to TRBJ1-2; 8 bases line up with TRBD1. In germline, CDR1 is SGHRS, CDR2 YFSETQ. This CDR3 is built from 14 residues. J was trimmed by 5 bases and V by 5 bases; bases with no gene match: 8.